This TCR beta chain derives from a study of cytomegalovirus exposure and HLA in healthy donors. Study-wide results and caveats: Several of the most significant clusters appeared, in a later analysis, to be linked to common viral pathogens.

Regarding this clone: Antigen: not known. Other DNA sequences in the sample encode the same CDR3.

The PCR contained 60 Vbeta and 13 Jbeta primers. Measured with immunoSEQ multiplex PCR; TCRdb has only the in-frame clones, and not every one. The data contain more than 75,000 clones, 85% to 90% of them singletons. Sequenced material: PBMCs. This receptor was obtained from a young man in good health and CMV-seronegative.

Here the CDR3 reads CASSLSRGRETQYF. DNA of the CDR3: TGTGCCAGCAGTTTATCGCGAGGGCGGGAGACCCAGTACTTC. The chain combines TRBV27 with TRBJ2-5, with D possibly TRBD2 on 5 matching bases. V was pared by 0 bases and J by 5 bases, with 10 bases between. Germline V gives CDR1 MNHEY, CDR2 SMNVEV (reference sequence). This CDR3 comprises 14 residues.